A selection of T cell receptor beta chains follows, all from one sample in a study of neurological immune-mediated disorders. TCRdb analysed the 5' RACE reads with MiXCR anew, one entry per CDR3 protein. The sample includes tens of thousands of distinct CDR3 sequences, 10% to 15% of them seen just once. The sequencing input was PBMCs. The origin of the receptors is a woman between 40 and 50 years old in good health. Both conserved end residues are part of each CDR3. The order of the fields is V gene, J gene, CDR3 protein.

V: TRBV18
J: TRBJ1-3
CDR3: CASSPRTGSSGNTIYF

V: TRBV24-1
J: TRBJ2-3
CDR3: CATSDVTGDADTQYF

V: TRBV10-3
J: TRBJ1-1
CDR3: CAIIRTPNTEAFF

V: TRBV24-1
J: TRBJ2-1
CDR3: CATGETSGHSYNEQFF

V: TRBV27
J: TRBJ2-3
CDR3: CASAARSGGGDTQYF

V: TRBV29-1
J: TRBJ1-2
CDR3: CSVGGEGPYGYTF

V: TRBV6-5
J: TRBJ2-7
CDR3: CASRRGAYEQYF

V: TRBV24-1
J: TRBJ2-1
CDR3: CATSDPRREGLNEQFF

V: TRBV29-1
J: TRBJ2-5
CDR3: CSVTRVRETQYF

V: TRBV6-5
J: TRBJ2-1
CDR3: CASSYGDVRDSEQFF

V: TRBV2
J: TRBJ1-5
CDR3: CAGGQGKGNQPQHF

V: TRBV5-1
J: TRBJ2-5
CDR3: CASSLVGEETQYF

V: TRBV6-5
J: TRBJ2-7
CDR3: CASSYFWAGSNEQYF

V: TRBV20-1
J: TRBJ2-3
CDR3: CSAKSTGSDTQYF

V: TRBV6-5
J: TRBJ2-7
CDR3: CASSYLDSRDNPTEQYF

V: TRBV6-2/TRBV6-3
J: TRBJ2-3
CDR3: CASINGSGLYTDTQYF

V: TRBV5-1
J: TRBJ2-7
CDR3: CASSRGAPYEQYF

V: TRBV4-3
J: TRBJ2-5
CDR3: CASSQGSCVRPWETQYF